One TCR beta chain is described in this entry. The antigen is not known. The junction departs from the called germline gene at one end, perhaps through a read error. Germline V gene lookup returns CDR1 SNHLY and CDR2 FYNNEI. The CDR3 contains 14 residues. This sample was included in a study of cytomegalovirus exposure and HLA in healthy donors. General observations from the study: In a later analysis, a missense DCLRE1C variant was linked to TCR beta V- and J-gene trimming. Per a later analysis, HLA-associated TCR beta chains showed more clonal expansion than other, equally common TCR beta chains. A highly shared variant cluster was judged a likely technical artifact.

With 60 Vbeta and 13 Jbeta primers, the PCR was carried out. Assay: immunoSEQ multiplex PCR; the TCRdb copy retains only in-frame clones and omits some. Among about 130,000 clones listed, around 73% were seen once. Specimen: PBMCs. The chain combines TRBV2 with TRBJ2-7; 9 bases line up with TRBD1. The receptor was derived from a man over 45 in good health and CMV-seronegative. CDR3: CASSLQGADYQQYF. In DNA, the CDR3 is TGTGCCAGCAGTTTACAGGGGGCGGACTACCAGCAGTACTTC.